The rows below give T cell receptor beta chains drawn from one sample of a study of identical twins. One entry per CDR3 protein results from TCRdb running MiXCR on the 5' RACE reads. The repertoire holds about 250,000 distinct CDR3 sequences, with 6% to 8.5% as singletons. The same sample was also studied in work on yellow fever vaccine responses in identical twins.

Sequencing was carried out using CD8+ T cells sorted from blood. The receptor source for this set is a woman under 30 in good health. Both conserved end residues are part of each CDR3. The D gene is left open where the match is weak. Not all rows give a size; the values are once, few, many and, for expanded clones, a class.

clone_size	v_call	j_call	d_call	cdr3_aa	cdr3_nt
-	TRBV7-8	TRBJ2-7	TRBD2	CASSPLGPEPGRALSYEQYF	TGTGCCAGCAGCCCGCTAGGACCGGAGCCCGGGAGGGCCCTCTCCTACGAGCAGTACTTC
-	TRBV25-1	TRBJ1-5	TRBD1	CASSELGGDQPQHF	TGTGCCAGCAGTGAGTTAGGGGGCGATCAGCCCCAGCATTTT
-	TRBV14	TRBJ2-1	TRBD2	CASSQQDRGRAYNEQFF	TGTGCCAGCAGCCAGCAAGATCGCGGGAGGGCCTACAATGAGCAGTTCTTC
-	TRBV29-1	TRBJ2-1	-	CRVILGGSYNEQFF	TGCAGAGTTATCCTCGGGGGCTCCTACAATGAGCAGTTCTTC
few	TRBV11-3	TRBJ2-1	-	CASSSRQEATSYNEQFF	TGTGCCAGCAGCTCCCGACAGGAAGCCACTTCCTACAATGAGCAGTTCTTC
few	TRBV14	TRBJ1-1	-	CASSQGYRGAGTEAFF	TGTGCCAGCAGCCAAGGATATCGGGGCGCGGGTACTGAAGCTTTCTTT
many	TRBV6-4	TRBJ2-1	-	CASSESVSSYNEQFF	TGTGCCAGCAGTGAGTCGGTGAGCTCCTACAATGAGCAGTTCTTC
-	TRBV2	TRBJ2-7	TRBD1	CASSGTGQGAYEQYF	TGTGCCAGCAGTGGGACCGGACAGGGGGCATACGAGCAGTACTTC
few	TRBV27	TRBJ1-1	-	CASSLTVGTEAFF	TGTGCCAGCAGTTTAACCGTCGGCACTGAAGCTTTCTTT
few	TRBV7-8	TRBJ2-3	-	CASSPRQEGTDTQYF	TGTGCCAGCAGCCCAAGACAAGAAGGCACAGATACGCAGTATTTT
-	TRBV11-1	TRBJ2-5	TRBD2	CASSLVPSGRGSSRETQYF	TGTGCCAGCAGCTTAGTTCCTAGCGGGAGAGGGTCATCCAGGGAGACCCAGTACTTC
many	TRBV7-8	TRBJ2-1	TRBD2	CASSLERSGLADHNEQFF	TGTGCCAGCAGCCTAGAGAGGAGCGGACTAGCGGACCACAATGAGCAGTTCTTC
-	TRBV29-1	TRBJ2-7	TRBD2	CSVGSGNSYEQYF	TGCAGCGTGGGGAGCGGGAACTCCTACGAGCAGTACTTC
many	TRBV28	TRBJ2-1	-	CASRVGSSYNEQFF	TGTGCCAGCAGGGTCGGCAGCTCCTACAATGAGCAGTTCTTC
many	TRBV12-3/TRBV12-4	TRBJ1-1	-	CASSLGWGTEAFF	TGTGCCAGCAGTTTAGGGTGGGGGACTGAAGCTTTCTTT
few	TRBV10-2	TRBJ2-5	-	CASTFGVQETQYF	TGCGCCAGCACGTTCGGGGTCCAAGAGACCCAGTACTTC
many	TRBV20-1	TRBJ2-5	-	CSARLAYQETQYF	TGCAGTGCTAGACTAGCATATCAAGAGACCCAGTACTTC
many	TRBV15	TRBJ2-1	-	CATSRDTGPTYNEQFF	TGTGCCACCAGCAGAGATACAGGGCCCACCTACAATGAGCAGTTCTTC
many	TRBV12-3/TRBV12-4	TRBJ2-2	-	CASSLAPGSNTGELFF	TGTGCCAGCAGTTTAGCGCCAGGTTCGAACACCGGGGAGCTGTTTTTT
-	TRBV20-1	TRBJ1-3	-	CSAWDGSGNTIYF	TGCAGTGCTTGGGACGGCTCTGGAAACACCATATATTTT
many	TRBV29-1	TRBJ2-3	-	CSVEEIGTTDTQYF	TGCAGCGTTGAAGAAATCGGGACCACAGATACGCAGTATTTT
-	TRBV5-1	TRBJ1-2	TRBD1	CASSLTQGALSYGYTF	TGCGCCAGCAGCTTGACCCAGGGGGCGCTGAGCTATGGCTACACCTTC
-	TRBV12-3/TRBV12-4	TRBJ2-1	-	CASIEGDNEQFF	TGTGCCAGCATCGAAGGGGACAATGAGCAGTTCTTC
many	TRBV11-2	TRBJ2-3	TRBD1	CASSPQKGQGWERRSDTQYF	TGTGCCAGCAGCCCGCAGAAGGGACAGGGGTGGGAGCGCCGATCAGATACGCAGTATTTT
many	TRBV28	TRBJ2-2	TRBD1	CASSSTGADGRRMTTNTGELFF	TGTGCCAGCAGTTCGACAGGGGCTGATGGGCGCCGGATGACTACGAACACCGGGGAGCTGTTTTTT
-	TRBV3-1	TRBJ2-2	-	CASSQDPLGGGELFF	TGTGCCAGCAGCCAAGACCCTCTAGGAGGCGGGGAGCTGTTTTTT
-	TRBV10-3	TRBJ2-7	TRBD2	CAISESPRGVGPSSYEQYF	TGTGCCATCAGTGAGTCCCCCCGGGGGGTGGGACCCAGCTCCTACGAGCAGTACTTC
few	TRBV11-2	TRBJ2-2	-	CASSPTLGGHWAGELFF	TGTGCCAGCAGCCCGACTTTGGGGGGTCACTGGGCCGGGGAGCTGTTTTTT
-	TRBV7-6	TRBJ2-7	TRBD2	CASSLDAGVYEQYF	TGTGCCAGCAGCTTAGACGCGGGAGTCTACGAGCAGTACTTC
-	TRBV5-6	TRBJ2-1	-	CASNTRARLVDEQFF	TGTGCCAGCAACACGAGGGCGCGGTTGGTAGATGAGCAGTTCTTC
-	TRBV3-1	TRBJ2-4	TRBD1	CASSLTGGNRAKNIQYF	TGTGCCAGCAGCCTTACAGGGGGCAACCGAGCCAAAAACATTCAGTACTTC
-	TRBV15	TRBJ2-5	-	CATSSGSSLQETQYF	TGTGCCACCAGCAGTGGCTCTAGCCTCCAAGAGACCCAGTACTTC
many	TRBV20-1	TRBJ1-2	-	CSARPRQQSSYGYTF	TGCAGTGCTAGACCGAGGCAACAGTCCAGCTATGGCTACACCTTC
few	TRBV6-1	TRBJ2-1	TRBD2	CASSRKVAGGPNEQFF	TGTGCCAGCAGCCGAAAGGTAGCGGGGGGGCCCAATGAGCAGTTCTTC
many	TRBV12-3/TRBV12-4	TRBJ2-7	-	CASSLITDEQYF	TGTGCCAGCAGTTTAATTACTGACGAGCAGTACTTC
-	TRBV20-1	TRBJ2-1	TRBD2	CSARPLSQREARNEQFF	TGCAGTGCTAGGCCTTTATCTCAGCGGGAGGCGAGGAATGAGCAGTTCTTC
many	TRBV5-1	TRBJ1-2	-	CASSLATADFNYGYTF	TGCGCCAGCAGCTTGGCCACGGCTGACTTTAACTATGGCTACACCTTC
few	TRBV4-1	TRBJ2-7	TRBD1	CASSHSGTGGYEQYF	TGCGCCAGCAGCCACTCCGGGACAGGAGGTTACGAGCAGTACTTC
few	TRBV5-6	TRBJ2-5	TRBD1	CASSSGTGLETQYF	TGTGCCAGCAGCTCAGGGACAGGGCTGGAGACCCAGTACTTC
few	TRBV3-1	TRBJ2-7	-	CASSQATEAPYEQYF	TGTGCCAGCAGCCAAGCTACAGAAGCCCCCTACGAGCAGTACTTC
many	TRBV4-2	TRBJ1-5	-	CASSQDRGGYNQPQHF	TGTGCCAGCAGCCAAGATCGGGGGGGTTACAATCAGCCCCAGCATTTT
many	TRBV4-1	TRBJ2-7	TRBD2	CASSLSTSGVREQYF	TGCGCCAGCAGCCTCTCGACTAGCGGAGTTAGGGAGCAGTACTTC
few	TRBV6-1	TRBJ2-1	TRBD2	CASRDRTSGIFNEQFF	TGTGCCAGCAGGGACAGGACTAGCGGGATTTTCAATGAGCAGTTCTTC
-	TRBV18	TRBJ2-1	-	CASSPGEFAYNEQFF	TGTGCCAGCTCCCCGGGAGAATTTGCCTACAATGAGCAGTTCTTC